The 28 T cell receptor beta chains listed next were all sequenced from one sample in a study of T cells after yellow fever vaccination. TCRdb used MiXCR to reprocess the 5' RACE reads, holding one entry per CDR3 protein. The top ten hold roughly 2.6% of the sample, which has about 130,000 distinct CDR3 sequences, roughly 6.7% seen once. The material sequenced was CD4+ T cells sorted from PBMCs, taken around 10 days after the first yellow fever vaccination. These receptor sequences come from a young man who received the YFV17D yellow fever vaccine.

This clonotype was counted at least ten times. Written as DNA, the CDR3 is TGTGCCACCAGCAAAAGCAGGGGGCGCGGAGGGGGCTACACCTTC. Protein sequence: CATSKSRGRGGGYTF. This chain links TRBV15 with TRBJ1-2, with 8 nucleotides matching TRBD1. The CDR3 spans 15 residues. CDR1 is LNHNV, CDR2 YYDKDF, per germline (reference sequence). V was clipped by 4 bases and J by 8 bases; unmatched bases: 12.

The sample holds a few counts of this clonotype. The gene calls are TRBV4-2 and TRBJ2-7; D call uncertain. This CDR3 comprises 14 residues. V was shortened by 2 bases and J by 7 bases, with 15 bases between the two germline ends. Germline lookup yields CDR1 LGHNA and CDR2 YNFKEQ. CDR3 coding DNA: TGTGCCAGCAGCCAACCCGGGCCCGACGGGGAGCAGTACTTC. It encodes CASSQPGPDGEQYF.

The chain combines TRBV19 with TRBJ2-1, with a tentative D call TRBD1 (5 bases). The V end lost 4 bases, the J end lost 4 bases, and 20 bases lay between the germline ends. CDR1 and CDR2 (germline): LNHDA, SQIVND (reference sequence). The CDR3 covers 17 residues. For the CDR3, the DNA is TGTGCCAGTAGTAAGTCGTATGGGGCGCGATTGTACAATGAGCAGTTCTTC. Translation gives CASSKSYGARLYNEQFF.

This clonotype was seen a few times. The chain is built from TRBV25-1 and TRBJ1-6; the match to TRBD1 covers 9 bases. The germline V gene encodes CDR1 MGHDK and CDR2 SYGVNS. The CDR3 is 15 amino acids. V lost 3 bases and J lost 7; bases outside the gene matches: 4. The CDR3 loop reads CASSEFDRGNSPLHF. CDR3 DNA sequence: TGTGCCAGCAGTGAGTTCGACAGGGGGAATTCACCCCTCCACTTT.

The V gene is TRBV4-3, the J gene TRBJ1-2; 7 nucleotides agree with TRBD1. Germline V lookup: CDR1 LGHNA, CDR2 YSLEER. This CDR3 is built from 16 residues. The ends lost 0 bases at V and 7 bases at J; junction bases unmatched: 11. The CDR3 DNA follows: TGCGCCAGCAGCCAAGACCTTTCAGGGGGTTCTGGTGGCTACACCTTC. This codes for CASSQDLSGGSGGYTF.

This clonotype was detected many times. The CDR3 bases are TGTGCCAGCAGCCGACAGGGGCGGCTGGGTGGCTACACCTTC. Amino acid sequence: CASSRQGRLGGYTF. This chain connects TRBV5-8 to TRBJ1-2; 8 bases line up with TRBD1. CDR1 and CDR2 (germline): SGHTS, YDEGEE. The CDR3 runs 14 residues. Unmatched junction bases numbered 9, after V lost 4 bases and J lost 7 bases.

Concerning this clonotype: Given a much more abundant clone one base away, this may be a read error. CDR3 in DNA: TGCGCCAGCAGCATAAACAGGAACACTGAAGCTTTCTTT. Its protein product is CASSINRNTEAFF. This rearrangement joins TRBV5-1 to TRBJ1-1, with no clear D. Looked up from germline, CDR1 is SGHRS and CDR2 is YFSETQ. Trimming took off 4 bases at V and 1 base at J, with 8 bases between the two ends. The CDR3 length is 13 residues.

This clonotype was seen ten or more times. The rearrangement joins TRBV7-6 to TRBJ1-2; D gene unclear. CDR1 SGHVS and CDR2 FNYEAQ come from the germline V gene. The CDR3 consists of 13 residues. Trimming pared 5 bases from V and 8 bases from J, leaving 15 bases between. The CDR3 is CASSPTDKGGYTF. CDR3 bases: TGTGCCAGCAGCCCGACCGACAAAGGAGGCTACACCTTC.

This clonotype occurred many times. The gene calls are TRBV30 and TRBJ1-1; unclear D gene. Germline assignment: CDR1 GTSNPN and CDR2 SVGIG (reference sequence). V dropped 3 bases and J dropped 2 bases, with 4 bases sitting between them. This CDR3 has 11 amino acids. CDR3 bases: TGTGCCTGGAGACGCAACACTGAAGCTTTCTTT. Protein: CAWRRNTEAFF.

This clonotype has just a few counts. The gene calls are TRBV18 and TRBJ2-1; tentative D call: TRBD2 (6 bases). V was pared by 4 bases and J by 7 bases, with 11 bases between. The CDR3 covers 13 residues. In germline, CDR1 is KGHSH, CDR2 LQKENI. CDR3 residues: CASSQTSGNEQFF. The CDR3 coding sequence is TGTGCCAGCTCACAGACTAGTGGAAATGAGCAGTTCTTC.

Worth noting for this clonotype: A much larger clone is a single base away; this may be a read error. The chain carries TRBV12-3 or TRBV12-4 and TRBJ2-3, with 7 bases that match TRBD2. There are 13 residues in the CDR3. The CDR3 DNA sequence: TGTGCACAGCTTAGACTAGCCATAGATACGCAGTATTTT. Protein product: CAQLRLAIDTQYF.

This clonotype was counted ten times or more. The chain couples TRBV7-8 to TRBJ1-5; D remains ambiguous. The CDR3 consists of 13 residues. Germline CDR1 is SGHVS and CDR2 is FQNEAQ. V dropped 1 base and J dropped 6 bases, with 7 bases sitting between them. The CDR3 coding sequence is TGTGCCAGCAGCTTAGGGCGGGGTCAGCCCCAGCATTTT. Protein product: CASSLGRGQPQHF. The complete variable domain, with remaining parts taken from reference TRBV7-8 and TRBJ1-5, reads GAGVSQSPRYKVAKRGQDVALRCDPISGHVSLFWYQQALGQGPEFLTYFQNEAQLDKSGLPSDRFFAERPEGSVSTLKIQRTQQEDSAVYLCASSLGRGQPQHFGDGTRLSIL.

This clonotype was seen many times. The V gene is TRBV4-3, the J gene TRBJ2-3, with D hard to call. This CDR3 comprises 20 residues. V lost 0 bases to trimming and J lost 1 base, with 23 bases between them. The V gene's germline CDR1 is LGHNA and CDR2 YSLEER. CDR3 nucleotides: TGCGCCAGCAGCCAAGAGTTAGGGATTCAGAGAGGTATGGGCACAGATACGCAGTATTTT. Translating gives CASSQELGIQRGMGTDTQYF.

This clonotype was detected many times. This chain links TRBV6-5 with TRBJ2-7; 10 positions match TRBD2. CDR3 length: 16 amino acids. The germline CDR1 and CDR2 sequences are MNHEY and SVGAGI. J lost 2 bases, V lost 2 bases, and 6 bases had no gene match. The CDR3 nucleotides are TGTGCCAGCAGTTACGGTAGCGGGGGGTCCACCTACGAGCAGTACGTC. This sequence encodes CASSYGSGGSTYEQYV.

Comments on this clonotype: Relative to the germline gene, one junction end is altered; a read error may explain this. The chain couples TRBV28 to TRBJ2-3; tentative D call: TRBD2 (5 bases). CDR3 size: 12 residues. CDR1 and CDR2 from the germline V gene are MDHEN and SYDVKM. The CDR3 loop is CAGETQPGTQYF. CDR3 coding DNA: TGCGCCGGGGAGACCCAGCCGGGTACGCAGTATTTT.

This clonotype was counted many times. CDR3 DNA sequence: TGTGCCAGCAGCTTAGAACCTGGGGGGGAGCTGTTTTTT. Protein: CASSLEPGGELFF. The rearrangement links TRBV7-3 to TRBJ2-2; D is undetermined. Trimming took off 2 bases at V and 8 bases at J, with 9 bases between the two ends. Germline lookup yields CDR1 SGHTA and CDR2 FQGTGA. CDR3 length equals 13 residues.

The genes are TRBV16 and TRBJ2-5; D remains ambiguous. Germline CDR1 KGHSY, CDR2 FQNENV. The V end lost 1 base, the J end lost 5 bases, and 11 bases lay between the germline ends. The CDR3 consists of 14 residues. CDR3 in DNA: TGTGCCAGCAGCCAATTAGTTTCCAGGGAGACCCAGTACTTC. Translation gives CASSQLVSRETQYF.

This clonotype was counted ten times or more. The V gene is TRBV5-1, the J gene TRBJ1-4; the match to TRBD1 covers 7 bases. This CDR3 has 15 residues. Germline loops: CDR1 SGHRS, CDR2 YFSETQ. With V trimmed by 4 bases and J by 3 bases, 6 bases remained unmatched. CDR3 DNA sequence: TGCGCCAGCAGCGAGGGGGCGAGGTCTAATGAAAAACTGTTTTTT. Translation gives CASSEGARSNEKLFF. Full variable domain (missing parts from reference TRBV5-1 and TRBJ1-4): KAGVTQTPRYLIKTRGQQVTLSCSPISGHRSVSWYQQTPGQGLQFLFEYFSETQRNKGNFPGRFSGRQFSNSRSEMNVSTLELGDSALYLCASSEGARSNEKLFFGSGTQLSVL.

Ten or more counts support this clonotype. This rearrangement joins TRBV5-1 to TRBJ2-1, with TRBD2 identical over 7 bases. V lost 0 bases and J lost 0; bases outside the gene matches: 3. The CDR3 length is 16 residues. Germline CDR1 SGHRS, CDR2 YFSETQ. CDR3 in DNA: TGCGCCAGCAGCTTGGTGGGGGGGGGCTCCTACAATGAGCAGTTCTTC. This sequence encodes CASSLVGGGSYNEQFF.

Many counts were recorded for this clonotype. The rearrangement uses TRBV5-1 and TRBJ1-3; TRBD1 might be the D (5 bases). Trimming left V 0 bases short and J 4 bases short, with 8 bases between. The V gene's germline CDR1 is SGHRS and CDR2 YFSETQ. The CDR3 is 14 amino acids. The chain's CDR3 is CASSLEAGGNTIYF. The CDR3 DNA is TGCGCCAGCAGCTTGGAGGCAGGGGGAAACACCATATATTTT.

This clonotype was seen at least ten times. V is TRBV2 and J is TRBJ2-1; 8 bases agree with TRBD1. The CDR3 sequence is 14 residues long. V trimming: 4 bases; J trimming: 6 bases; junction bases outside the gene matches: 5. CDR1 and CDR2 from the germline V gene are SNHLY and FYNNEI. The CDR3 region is CASSGTGTPNEQFF. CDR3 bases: TGTGCCAGCAGTGGGACAGGGACCCCCAATGAGCAGTTCTTC.

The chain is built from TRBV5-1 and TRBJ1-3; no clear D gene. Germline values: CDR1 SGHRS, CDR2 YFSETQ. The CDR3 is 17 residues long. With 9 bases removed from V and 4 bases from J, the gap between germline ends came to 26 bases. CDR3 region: CAIATPDTPYPGNTIYF. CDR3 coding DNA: TGCGCCATCGCGACCCCAGACACCCCGTACCCGGGAAACACCATATATTTT. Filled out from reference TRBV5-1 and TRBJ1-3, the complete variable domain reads KAGVTQTPRYLIKTRGQQVTLSCSPISGHRSVSWYQQTPGQGLQFLFEYFSETQRNKGNFPGRFSGRQFSNSRSEMNVSTLELGDSALYLCAIATPDTPYPGNTIYFGEGSWLTVV.

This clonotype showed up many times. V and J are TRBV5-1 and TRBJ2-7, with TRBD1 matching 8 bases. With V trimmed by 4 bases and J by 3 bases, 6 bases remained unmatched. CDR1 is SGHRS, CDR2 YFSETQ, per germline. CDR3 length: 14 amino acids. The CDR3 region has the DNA TGCGCCAGCAGCGAACAGGGGGAAGGCTACGAGCAGTACTTC. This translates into CASSEQGEGYEQYF.

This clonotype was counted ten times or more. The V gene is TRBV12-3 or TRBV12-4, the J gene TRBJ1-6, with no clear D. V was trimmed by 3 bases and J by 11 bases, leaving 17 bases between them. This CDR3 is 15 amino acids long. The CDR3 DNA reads TGTGCCAGCAGTTTTAGTTTCGCCCAGGAGGCACCCCTCCACTTT. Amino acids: CASSFSFAQEAPLHF.

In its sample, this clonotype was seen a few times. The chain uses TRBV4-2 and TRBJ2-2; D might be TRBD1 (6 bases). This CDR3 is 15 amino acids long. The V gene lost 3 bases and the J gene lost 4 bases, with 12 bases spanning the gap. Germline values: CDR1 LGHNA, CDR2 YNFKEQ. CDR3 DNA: TGTGCCAGCAGCCACAGGGGTGGAATCACCGGGGAGCTGTTTTTT. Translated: CASSHRGGITGELFF.

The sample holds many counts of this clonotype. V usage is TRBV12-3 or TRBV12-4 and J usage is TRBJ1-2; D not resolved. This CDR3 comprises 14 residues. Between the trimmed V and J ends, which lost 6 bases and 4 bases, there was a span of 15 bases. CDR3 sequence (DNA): TGTGCCAGCAGCCTGCGTCAGACGGCCTATGGCTACACCTTC. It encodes CASSLRQTAYGYTF.

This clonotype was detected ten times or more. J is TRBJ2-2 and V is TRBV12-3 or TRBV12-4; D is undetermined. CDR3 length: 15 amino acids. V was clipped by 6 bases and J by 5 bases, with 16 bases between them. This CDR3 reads CASSPSGRQTGELFF. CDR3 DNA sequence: TGTGCCAGCAGCCCCTCCGGACGGCAGACCGGGGAGCTGTTTTTT.

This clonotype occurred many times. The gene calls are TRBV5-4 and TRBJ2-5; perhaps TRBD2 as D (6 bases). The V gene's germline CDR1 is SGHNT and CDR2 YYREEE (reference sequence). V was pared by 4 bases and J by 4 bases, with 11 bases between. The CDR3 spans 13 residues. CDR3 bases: TGTGCCAGCAGCCCACGGGGGTCAGAGACCCAGTACTTC. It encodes CASSPRGSETQYF. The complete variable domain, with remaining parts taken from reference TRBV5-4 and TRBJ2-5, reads ETGVTQSPTHLIKTRGQQVTLRCSSQSGHNTVSWYQQALGQGPQFIFQYYREEENGRGNFPPRFSGLQFPNYSSELNVNALELDDSALYLCASSPRGSETQYFGPGTRLLVL.